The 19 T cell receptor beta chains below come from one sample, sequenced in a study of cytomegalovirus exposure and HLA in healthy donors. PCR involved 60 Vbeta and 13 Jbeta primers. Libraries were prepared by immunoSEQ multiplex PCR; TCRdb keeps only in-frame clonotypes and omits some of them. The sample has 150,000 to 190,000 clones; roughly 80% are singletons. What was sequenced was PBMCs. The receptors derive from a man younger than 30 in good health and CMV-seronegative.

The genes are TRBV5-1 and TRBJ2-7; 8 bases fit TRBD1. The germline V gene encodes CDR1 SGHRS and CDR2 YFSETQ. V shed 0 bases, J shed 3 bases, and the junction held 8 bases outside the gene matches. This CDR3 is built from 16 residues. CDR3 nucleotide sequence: TGCGCCAGCAGCTTGGCTCCGGGACAGGAGAACTACGAGCAGTACTTC. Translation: CASSLAPGQENYEQYF. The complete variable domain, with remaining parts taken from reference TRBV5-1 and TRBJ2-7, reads KAGVTQTPRYLIKTRGQQVTLSCSPISGHRSVSWYQQTPGQGLQFLFEYFSETQRNKGNFPGRFSGRQFSNSRSEMNVSTLELGDSALYLCASSLAPGQENYEQYFGPGTRLTVT.

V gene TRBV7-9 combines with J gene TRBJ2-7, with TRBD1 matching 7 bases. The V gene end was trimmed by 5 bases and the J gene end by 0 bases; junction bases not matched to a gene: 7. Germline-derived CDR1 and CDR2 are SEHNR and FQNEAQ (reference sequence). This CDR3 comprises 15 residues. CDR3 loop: CASSRTGEISYEQYF. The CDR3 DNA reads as TGTGCCAGCAGCCGTACAGGGGAAATCTCCTACGAGCAGTACTTC.

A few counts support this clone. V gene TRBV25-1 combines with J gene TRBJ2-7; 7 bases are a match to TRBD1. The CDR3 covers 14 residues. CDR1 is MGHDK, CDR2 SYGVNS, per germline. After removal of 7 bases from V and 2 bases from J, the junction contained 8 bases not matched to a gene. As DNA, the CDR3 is TGTGCCAGCACTGGACAGGAAGGGGCCTACGAGCAGTACTTC. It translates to CASTGQEGAYEQYF.

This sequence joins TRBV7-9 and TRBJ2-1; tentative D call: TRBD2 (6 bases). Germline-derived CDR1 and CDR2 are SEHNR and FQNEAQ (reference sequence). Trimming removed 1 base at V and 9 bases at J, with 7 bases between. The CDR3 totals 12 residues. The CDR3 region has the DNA TGTGCCAGCAGCTTAGTGGGGGGTGAGCAGTTCTTC. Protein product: CASSLVGGEQFF.

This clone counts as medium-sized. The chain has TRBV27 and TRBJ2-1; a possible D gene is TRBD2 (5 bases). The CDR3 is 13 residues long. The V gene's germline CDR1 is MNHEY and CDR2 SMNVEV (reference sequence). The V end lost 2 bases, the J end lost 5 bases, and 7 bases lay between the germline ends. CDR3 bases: TGTGCCAGCAGTTTAGGGAGACACAATGAGCAGTTCTTC. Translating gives CASSLGRHNEQFF.

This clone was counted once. The CDR3 sequence: CSVEREGAEQYF. DNA for the CDR3: TGCAGCGTTGAAAGGGAGGGAGCCGAGCAGTACTTC. This chain joins TRBV29-1 and TRBJ2-7; 7 bases fit TRBD2. The V segment lost 2 bases and the J segment 6 bases; nucleotides outside the gene matches: 4. The CDR3 has 12 residues. Germline V gives CDR1 SQVTM, CDR2 ANQGSEA.

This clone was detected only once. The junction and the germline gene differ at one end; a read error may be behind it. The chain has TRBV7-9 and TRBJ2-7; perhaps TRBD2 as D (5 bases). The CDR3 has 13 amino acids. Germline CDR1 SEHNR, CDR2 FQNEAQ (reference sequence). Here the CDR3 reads CSSSRRDFYEQYF. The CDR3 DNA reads TGTTCCAGCAGCCGCCGGGATTTCTACGAGCAGTACTTC.

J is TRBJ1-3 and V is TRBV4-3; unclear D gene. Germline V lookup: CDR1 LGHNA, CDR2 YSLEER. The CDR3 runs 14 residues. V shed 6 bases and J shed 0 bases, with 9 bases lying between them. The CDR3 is CASSSGSSGNTIYF. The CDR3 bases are TGCGCCAGCAGTTCGGGGAGCTCTGGAAACACCATATATTTT.

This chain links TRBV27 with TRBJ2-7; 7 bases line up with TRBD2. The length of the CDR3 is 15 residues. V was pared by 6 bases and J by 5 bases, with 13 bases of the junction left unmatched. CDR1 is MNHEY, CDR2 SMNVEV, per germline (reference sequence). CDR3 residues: CASSRQLAPLNEQYF. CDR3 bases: TGTGCCAGCAGCCGACAACTAGCGCCCCTGAACGAGCAGTACTTC.

The CDR3 protein is CASSLDRGVYNEQFF. The CDR3 nucleotides read TGTGCCAGCAGCCTGGACAGGGGAGTTTACAATGAGCAGTTCTTC. J is TRBJ2-1 and V is TRBV5-4; 9 bases align to TRBD1. The trim removed 4 bases at V and 4 bases at J, leaving 6 bases unmatched. The CDR3 runs to 15 residues. The germline CDR1 and CDR2 sequences are SGHNT and YYREEE (reference sequence).

CDR3 DNA: TGTGCCACCGCTCGGGAGCCTACAGATACGCAGTATTTT. Its protein product is CATAREPTDTQYF. V and J are TRBV5-4 and TRBJ2-3, with a possible D match to TRBD2 (6 bases). There are 13 residues in the CDR3. The ends were cut back, 9 bases at V and 3 bases at J, with 14 bases in the middle. Looked up from germline, CDR1 is SGHNT and CDR2 is YYREEE (reference sequence).

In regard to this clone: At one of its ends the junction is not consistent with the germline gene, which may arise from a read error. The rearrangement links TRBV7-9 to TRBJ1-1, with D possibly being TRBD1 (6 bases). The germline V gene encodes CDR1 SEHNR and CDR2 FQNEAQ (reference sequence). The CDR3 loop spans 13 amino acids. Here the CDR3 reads CASSSQGNAEAFF. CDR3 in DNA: TGTGCCAGCAGTTCTCAGGGGAACGCTGAAGCTTTCTTT. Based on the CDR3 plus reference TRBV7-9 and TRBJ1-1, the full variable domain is DTGVSQNPRHKITKRGQNVTFRCDPISEHNRLYWYRQTLGQGPEFLTYFQNEAQLEKSRLLSDRFSAERPKGSFSTLEIQRTEQGDSAMYLCASSSQGNAEAFFGQGTRLTVV.

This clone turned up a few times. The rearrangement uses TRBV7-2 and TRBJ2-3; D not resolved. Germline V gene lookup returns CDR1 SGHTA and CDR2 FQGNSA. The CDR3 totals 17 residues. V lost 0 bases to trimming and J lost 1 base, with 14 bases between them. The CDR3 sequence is CASSLAPAVLGTDTQYF. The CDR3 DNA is TGTGCCAGCAGCTTAGCGCCCGCGGTCCTAGGCACAGATACGCAGTATTTT.

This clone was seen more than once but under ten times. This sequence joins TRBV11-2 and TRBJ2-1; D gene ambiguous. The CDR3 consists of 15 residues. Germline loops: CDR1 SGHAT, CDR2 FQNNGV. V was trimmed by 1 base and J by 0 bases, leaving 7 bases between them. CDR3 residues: CASSLVGSSYNEQFF. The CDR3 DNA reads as TGTGCCAGCAGCTTAGTCGGTAGCTCCTACAATGAGCAGTTCTTC. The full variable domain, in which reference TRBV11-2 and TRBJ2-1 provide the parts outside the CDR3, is EAGVAQSPRYKIIEKRQSVAFWCNPISGHATLYWYQQILGQGPKLLIQFQNNGVVDDSQLPKDRFSAERLKGVDSTLKIQPAKLEDSAVYLCASSLVGSSYNEQFFGPGTRLTVL.

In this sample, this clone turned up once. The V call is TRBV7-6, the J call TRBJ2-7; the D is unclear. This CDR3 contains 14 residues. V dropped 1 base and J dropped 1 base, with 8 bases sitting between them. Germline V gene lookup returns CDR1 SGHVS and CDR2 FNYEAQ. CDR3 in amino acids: CASSLGPQSYEQYF. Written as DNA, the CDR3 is TGTGCCAGCAGCTTAGGCCCACAGTCCTACGAGCAGTACTTC.

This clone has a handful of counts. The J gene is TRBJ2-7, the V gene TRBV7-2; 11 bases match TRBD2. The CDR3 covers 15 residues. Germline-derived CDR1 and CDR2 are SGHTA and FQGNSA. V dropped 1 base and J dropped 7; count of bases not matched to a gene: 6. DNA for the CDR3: TGTGCCAGCAGCTTAGTACCGAGACTAGCGGGGGAGCAGTACTTC. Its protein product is CASSLVPRLAGEQYF. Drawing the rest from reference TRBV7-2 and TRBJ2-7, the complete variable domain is GAGVSQSPSNKVTEKGKDVELRCDPISGHTALYWYRQSLGQGLEFLIYFQGNSAPDKSGLPSDRFSAERTGGSVSTLTIQRTQQEDSAVYLCASSLVPRLAGEQYFGPGTRLTVT.

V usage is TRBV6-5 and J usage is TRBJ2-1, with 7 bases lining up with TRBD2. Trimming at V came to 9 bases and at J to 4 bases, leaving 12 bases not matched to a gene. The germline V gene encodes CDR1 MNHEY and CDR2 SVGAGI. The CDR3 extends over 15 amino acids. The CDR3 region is CASTREGGSYNEQFF. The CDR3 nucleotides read TGTGCCAGTACCCGTGAGGGAGGGTCGTACAATGAGCAGTTCTTC.

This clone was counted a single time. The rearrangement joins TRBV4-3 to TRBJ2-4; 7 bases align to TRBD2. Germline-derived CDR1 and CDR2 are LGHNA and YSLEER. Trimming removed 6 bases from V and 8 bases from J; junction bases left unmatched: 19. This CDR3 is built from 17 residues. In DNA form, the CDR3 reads TGCGCCAGCAGGATGGGAGGGTCGGCTAGCGGAGGGGACATTCAGTACTTC. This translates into CASRMGGSASGGDIQYF.

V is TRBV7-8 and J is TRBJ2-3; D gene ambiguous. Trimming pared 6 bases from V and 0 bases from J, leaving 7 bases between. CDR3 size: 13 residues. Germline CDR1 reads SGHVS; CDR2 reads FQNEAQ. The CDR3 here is CASRAPSTDTQYF. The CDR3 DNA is TGTGCCAGCAGAGCGCCTAGCACAGATACGCAGTATTTT.